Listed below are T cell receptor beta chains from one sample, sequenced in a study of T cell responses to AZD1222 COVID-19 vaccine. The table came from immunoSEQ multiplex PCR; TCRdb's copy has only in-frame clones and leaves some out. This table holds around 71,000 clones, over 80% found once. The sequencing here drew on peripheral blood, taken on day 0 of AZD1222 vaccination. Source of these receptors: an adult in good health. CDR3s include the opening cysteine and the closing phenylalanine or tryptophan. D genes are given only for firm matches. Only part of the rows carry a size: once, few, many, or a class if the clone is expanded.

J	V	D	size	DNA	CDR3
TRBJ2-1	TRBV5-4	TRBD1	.	TGTGCCAGCAGCTGGGACAGGAGCAATGAGCAGTTCTTC	CASSWDRSNEQFF
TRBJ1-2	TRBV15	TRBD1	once	TGTGCCACCAGCAGAGTCTTGGGACAGCTCAACCGGGACTATGGCTACACCTTC	CATSRVLGQLNRDYGYTF
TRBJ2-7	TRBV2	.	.	TGTGCCAGCAGTGAATTCGTCGGGAGCTACGAGCAGTACTTC	CASSEFVGSYEQYF
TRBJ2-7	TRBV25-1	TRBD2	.	TGTGCCAGCAGTGGCGGGGGACGTGGCTCCTACGAGCAGTACTTC	CASSGGGRGSYEQYF
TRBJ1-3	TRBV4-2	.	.	TGTGCCAGCAGCCAAGATTGGGAGGGAGTGGGCTCTGGAAACACCATATATTTT	CASSQDWEGVGSGNTIYF
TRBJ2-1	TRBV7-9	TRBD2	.	TGTGCCAGCAGCTTAGGACTAGCGGGGAAATCCTACAATGAGCAGTTCTTC	CASSLGLAGKSYNEQFF
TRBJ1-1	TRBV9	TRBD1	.	TGTGCCAGCAGCTTGGAGGGACAGTACACTGAAGCTTTCTTT	CASSLEGQYTEAFF
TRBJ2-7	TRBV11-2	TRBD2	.	TGTGCCAGCAGCTTAGTTGGACTAGACTACCTCCTCTCCTACGAGCAGTACTTC	CASSLVGLDYLLSYEQYF
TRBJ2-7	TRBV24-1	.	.	TGTGCCCCCATTCCCGCGGGACTGCGCTCCTACGAGCAGTACTTC	CAPIPAGLRSYEQYF
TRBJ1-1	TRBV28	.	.	TGTGCCAGCAGGCGAGGCGAGGTGCGAACTGAAGCTTTCTTT	CASRRGEVRTEAFF
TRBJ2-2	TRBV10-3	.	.	TGTGCCATCAGTGAGTCCCCTGACAACACCGGGGAGCTGTTTTTT	CAISESPDNTGELFF
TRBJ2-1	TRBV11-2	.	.	TGTGCCAGCAGCCGGACTACCCATGAGCAGTTCTTC	CASSRTTHEQFF
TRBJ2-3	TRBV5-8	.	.	TGTGCCAGCAGCTTGTCGGTGGGAGCGCCCGCAGATACGCAGTATTTT	CASSLSVGAPADTQYF
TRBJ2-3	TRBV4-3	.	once	TGCGCCAGCAGCCAAGAGGTTGCGGGGACTAGCACAGATACGCAGTATTTT	CASSQEVAGTSTDTQYF
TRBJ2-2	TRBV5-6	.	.	TGTGCCAGCAGCTTGTTGACAGTAGGTTTTGGGAACACCGGGGAGCTGTTTTTT	CASSLLTVGFGNTGELFF
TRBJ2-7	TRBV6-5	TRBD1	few	TGTGCCAGCAGTTCCAGGGACAGACCACCCTACGAGCAGTACTTC	CASSSRDRPPYEQYF
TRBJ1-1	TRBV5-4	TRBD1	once	TGTGCCAGCAGCTTGAGTTTGACAGGGTTGAACACTGAAGCTTTCTTT	CASSLSLTGLNTEAFF
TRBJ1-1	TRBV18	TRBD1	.	TGTGCCAGCTCACTCCTACCAGGGGGCGCGAACACTGAAGCTTTCTTT	CASSLLPGGANTEAFF